A selection of T cell receptor beta chains follows, all from one sample in a study of radiation and T cells in renal cell carcinoma. Generated by immunoSEQ multiplex PCR, the TCRdb table keeps only in-frame clones and is missing some. This table has 70,000 to 95,000 clones, approximately 83% appearing once. The source material was blood, sampled from a patient whose treatment included radiotherapy and nephrectomy. Every receptor here comes from a man in his fifties or sixties with renal cell carcinoma. CDR3s leave out the opening cysteine and the closing phenylalanine or tryptophan.

>TRBJ2-7|TRBV10-1
ASSEPGMGFYEQY
>TRBJ1-1|TRBV5-6
ASRKLGGQWDAF
>TRBJ2-5|TRBV9
ASSVGQAQQETQY
>TRBJ2-7|TRBV29-1
SVFSGTNYEQY
>TRBJ2-5|TRBV13
ASSLGETSGRFLYQETQY
>TRBJ2-1|TRBV15
ATSRARGTGVNNEQF
>TRBJ2-7|TRBV28
ASSLNRTPRRSYEQY
>TRBJ2-3|TRBV2
ASNGRDTQY
>TRBJ2-2|TRBV19
ASSIKGRGVRYTGELF
>TRBJ2-3|TRBV10-1
ASSEYRPSTDTQY